The 25 T cell receptor beta chains listed next were all sequenced from one sample in a study of T cells after yellow fever vaccination. TCRdb used MiXCR to reprocess the 5' RACE reads, holding one entry per CDR3 protein. In the table there are some 73,000 distinct CDR3 sequences, just under 8% of which are singletons. The sequencing used CD8+ T cells sorted from PBMCs, collected on the day of the yellow fever booster vaccination. Receptors originate from a man younger than 45 who received the YFV17D yellow fever vaccine.

Many counts were recorded for this clonotype. The chain combines TRBV9 with TRBJ2-3; a weak D match, TRBD2 (6 bases). The CDR3 spans 17 residues. V shed 0 bases and J shed 2 bases, with 16 bases lying between them. In germline, CDR1 is SGDLS, CDR2 YYNGEE. The CDR3 is CASSVGGSGTLTDTQYF. The CDR3 coding sequence is TGTGCCAGCAGCGTAGGCGGTAGCGGAACCCTCACAGATACGCAGTATTTT.

This clonotype has more than one count but fewer than ten. This chain uses TRBV20-1 with TRBJ2-1; 8 bases are shared with TRBD1. In germline, CDR1 is DFQATT, CDR2 SNEGSKA (reference sequence). The CDR3 loop spans 15 amino acids. V gave up 3 bases and J gave up 3 bases; unmatched junction bases: 7. CDR3 sequence reads: CSARGDRGLYNEQFF. The CDR3 DNA is TGCAGTGCTAGGGGAGACAGGGGACTCTACAATGAGCAGTTCTTC.

This clonotype was seen only a few times. This chain connects TRBV7-9 to TRBJ2-1; D call uncertain. This CDR3 has 11 residues. Trimming took 2 bases from V and 10 from J, leaving 6 bases between them. CDR1 SEHNR and CDR2 FQNEAQ come from the germline V gene (reference sequence). Here the CDR3 DNA reads TGTGCCAGCAGCTTATTTGCGGAGCAGTTCTTC. The encoded protein is CASSLFAEQFF.

The chain employs TRBV3-1 and TRBJ2-5; 9 nucleotides match TRBD2. The CDR3 totals 18 residues. The germline V gene has CDR1 LGHDT and CDR2 YNNKEL (reference sequence). The V gene end was trimmed by 0 bases and the J gene end by 5 bases; junction bases not matched to a gene: 13. This CDR3 reads CASSQDLGLAGVTETQYF. CDR3 DNA sequence: TGTGCCAGCAGCCAAGATCTTGGATTAGCGGGAGTTACGGAGACCCAGTACTTC.

This clonotype was found a few times. This chain uses TRBV7-2 with TRBJ2-7; D unresolved. Germline CDR1 reads SGHTA; CDR2 reads FQGNSA. The CDR3 totals 17 residues. Between the trimmed V and J ends, which lost 2 bases and 3 bases, there was a span of 20 bases. CDR3 amino acids: CASSLPSPPSPIYEQYF. The CDR3 region has the DNA TGTGCCAGCAGCTTACCCTCGCCCCCTAGTCCCATCTACGAGCAGTACTTC.

This chain connects TRBV14 to TRBJ2-1, with TRBD2 identical over 7 bases. The J segment lost 14 bases and the V segment lost 0 bases, leaving 16 bases of the junction unmatched. This CDR3 spans 16 amino acids. In germline, CDR1 is SGHDN, CDR2 FVKESK. This chain's CDR3 is CASSQDEARAGKEEFF. CDR3 nucleotides: TGTGCCAGCAGCCAAGATGAGGCACGAGCGGGAAAGGAAGAGTTCTTC. The full variable domain, completed using reference TRBV14 and TRBJ2-1, is EAGVTQFPSHSVIEKGQTVTLRCDPISGHDNLYWYRRVMGKEIKFLLHFVKESKQDESGMPNNRFLAERTGGTYSTLKVQPAELEDSGVYFCASSQDEARAGKEEFFGPGTRLTVL.

The V gene is TRBV7-2, the J gene TRBJ2-7; D call uncertain. The V and J ends lost 5 bases and 2 bases respectively, with 19 bases between them. The germline gives CDR1 SGHTA, CDR2 FQGNSA. The CDR3 loop spans 16 amino acids. This CDR3 is CASSKDQSTMTYEQYF. In DNA form, the CDR3 reads TGTGCCAGCAGCAAAGATCAGTCGACCATGACCTACGAGCAGTACTTC.

The rearrangement joins TRBV7-6 to TRBJ2-7; TRBD1 or TRBD2 may be the D gene (5 bases each). Germline V gene sequence: CDR1 SGHVS, CDR2 FNYEAQ. Trimming removed 2 bases from V and 0 bases from J, with 14 bases in between. The CDR3 sequence is 16 residues long. The CDR3 loop reads CASSLTPGRLSYEQYF. The CDR3 DNA is TGTGCCAGCAGCTTAACACCGGGACGGCTCTCCTACGAGCAGTACTTC.

This clonotype showed up just a few times. The chain combines TRBV20-1 with TRBJ1-2, with 11 nucleotides matching TRBD1. Looked up from germline, CDR1 is DFQATT and CDR2 is SNEGSKA (reference sequence). The CDR3 contains 15 residues. V lost 3 bases and J lost 1; bases outside the gene matches: 4. The DNA of the CDR3 is TGCAGTGCTAGTTACGGGACAGGGGGTAACTATGGCTACACCTTC. It specifies CSASYGTGGNYGYTF.

This clonotype was seen repeatedly, ten times or more. The chain has TRBV28 and TRBJ2-5, with 7 bases that match TRBD1. Germline loops: CDR1 MDHEN, CDR2 SYDVKM. The CDR3 spans 11 residues. The J segment lost 14 bases and the V segment lost 6 bases, leaving 9 bases of the junction unmatched. The CDR3 here is CASSLSRDRYF. CDR3 coding DNA: TGTGCCAGCAGCCTCAGCCGGGACAGATACTTC.

This rearrangement joins TRBV27 to TRBJ2-1, with TRBD1 identical over 8 bases. Germline V gene data show CDR1 as MNHEY and CDR2 as SMNVEV (reference sequence). With 4 bases clipped from V and 0 bases from J, the junction kept 5 bases outside the gene matches. The CDR3 loop spans 16 amino acids. The CDR3 DNA is TGTGCCAGCAGTTCAGGGGGCTCCAGCTCCTACAATGAGCAGTTCTTC. It encodes CASSSGGSSSYNEQFF.

The sample holds a few counts of this clonotype. The chain uses TRBV6-1 and TRBJ2-1; D unclear. CDR1 is MNHNS, CDR2 SASEGT, per germline. V lost 6 bases, J lost 5 bases, and 14 bases lay in between. The CDR3 extends over 14 amino acids. CDR3 sequence reads: CASRNSGVDNEQFF. CDR3 in DNA: TGTGCCAGCAGGAATAGTGGGGTGGACAATGAGCAGTTCTTC.

To note about this clonotype: A read error may account for a junction end that differs from germline. V usage is TRBV7-9 and J usage is TRBJ2-2; no reliable D call. This CDR3 has 12 amino acids. Germline assignment: CDR1 SEHNR and CDR2 FQNEAQ (reference sequence). CDR3 in amino acids: CASSTSTVELFF. The CDR3 coding sequence is TGTGCCAGCAGCACGAGCACCGTGGAGCTGTTTTTT.

This clonotype was picked up a small number of times. This rearrangement joins TRBV7-6 to TRBJ2-7, with D unclear. Trimming pared 5 bases from V and 3 bases from J, leaving 17 bases between. The germline V gene encodes CDR1 SGHVS and CDR2 FNYEAQ. CDR3 length equals 15 residues. The CDR3, as DNA: TGTGCCAGCAGCCACCATGGGGTTAGTGACTACGAGCAGTACTTC. Translation gives CASSHHGVSDYEQYF.

The genes are TRBV4-3 and TRBJ2-1, with D tentatively TRBD2 (6 bases). Germline V lookup: CDR1 LGHNA, CDR2 YSLEER. The CDR3 is 15 amino acids. The V gene lost 0 bases and the J gene lost 10 bases, with 16 bases spanning the gap. This chain's CDR3 is CASSQDAGGRGEQFF. DNA of the CDR3: TGCGCCAGCAGCCAAGATGCAGGAGGGCGGGGCGAGCAGTTCTTC.

This clonotype has just a few counts. A junction end diverges from the germline sequence, so it may reflect a read error. The CDR3 nucleotides are TGCGCCAGCAGCTTAGTTAGCGGGAGGGCCTTAGGGTCAGATACGCAGTATTTT. Translation gives CASSLVSGRALGSDTQYF. The rearrangement links TRBV11-2 to TRBJ2-3, with 11 bases lining up with TRBD2. This CDR3 is built from 18 residues. Germline V gene lookup returns CDR1 SGHAT and CDR2 FQNNGV.

This clonotype was counted at least ten times. CDR3 sequence: CASSHPAMEETQYF. DNA of the CDR3: TGTGCCAGCAGCCATCCCGCGATGGAGGAGACCCAGTACTTC. This chain uses TRBV3-1 with TRBJ2-5; D is ambiguous. With 3 bases removed from V and 5 bases from J, the gap between germline ends came to 13 bases. Looked up from germline, CDR1 is LGHDT and CDR2 is YNNKEL (reference sequence). The CDR3 is 14 residues long.

This clonotype was seen many times. The gene calls are TRBV11-1 and TRBJ2-3; 9 bases align to TRBD2. This CDR3 has 19 residues. The germline V gene has CDR1 SGHAT and CDR2 FQDESV (reference sequence). V lost 2 bases to trimming and J lost 4 bases; unmatched junction nucleotides: 16. In nucleotides, the CDR3 is TGTGCCAGCAGCTTAATGGTCTGGGTCGGTAGCGGGAGTGCAGATACGCAGTATTTT. This gives the protein CASSLMVWVGSGSADTQYF.

This clonotype was counted between two and nine times. The rearrangement joins TRBV12-3 or TRBV12-4 to TRBJ2-7, with 9 bases identical to TRBD2. The CDR3 length is 14 residues. V lost 3 bases, J lost 2 bases, and 2 bases stayed unmatched. The CDR3 loop is CASSFVAGAYEQYF. The CDR3 DNA follows: TGTGCCAGCAGTTTTGTAGCGGGAGCCTACGAGCAGTACTTC.

This clonotype appeared a few times. The V gene is TRBV9, the J gene TRBJ2-7; TRBD2 matches at 13 bases. CDR3 length equals 15 residues. Germline CDR1 is SGDLS and CDR2 is YYNGEE. V shed 2 bases and J 5 bases; nucleotides not matched to a gene: 4. In nucleotides, the CDR3 is TGTGCCAGCAGCGTCGGGACTAGCGGGGCCCACGAGCAGTACTTC. Translated: CASSVGTSGAHEQYF.

In its sample, this clonotype was seen a few times. The CDR3 is CASSLEVEGYQETQYF. The CDR3 DNA reads TGTGCCAGCAGTTTAGAGGTTGAAGGGTACCAAGAGACCCAGTACTTC. The chain couples TRBV12-3 or TRBV12-4 to TRBJ2-5; D call uncertain. CDR3 length equals 16 residues. Trimming pared 1 base from V and 0 bases from J, leaving 12 bases between.

In the case of this clonotype: One end of the junction varies from germline; a read error may be responsible. CDR3 protein: CCARDLVRGLAKNIQYF. DNA of the CDR3: TGCTGTGCTAGAGATCTGGTGAGAGGACTAGCCAAAAACATTCAGTACTTC. V usage is TRBV20-1 and J usage is TRBJ2-4; TRBD2 is a possible D gene (5 bases). Per the germline V gene, CDR1 is DFQATT and CDR2 is SNEGSKA (reference sequence). The CDR3 has 17 amino acids.

There are many counts of this clonotype. The chain has TRBV6-6 and TRBJ2-7; no clear D gene. The CDR3 extends over 11 amino acids. V lost 2 bases to trimming and J lost 6 bases, with 5 bases between them. Germline CDR1 and CDR2: MNHNY and SVGAGI (reference sequence). Written as DNA, the CDR3 is TGTGCCAGCAGTTACAGTGTCGAGCAGTACTTC. This encodes CASSYSVEQYF.

This clonotype was recorded many times. The genes are TRBV6-2 or TRBV6-3 and TRBJ1-2; D is undetermined. This CDR3 region has 12 residues. V lost 3 bases, J lost 8 bases, and 10 bases lay in between. Germline values: CDR1 MNHEY, CDR2 SVGEGT. The CDR3 is CASSYGHEGYTF. DNA of the CDR3: TGTGCCAGCAGTTATGGCCACGAGGGCTACACCTTC.

The chain combines TRBV5-5 with TRBJ2-7; the D call may be TRBD1 or TRBD2 (5 bases each). Trimming shortened V by 2 bases and J by 6 bases, and 12 bases separated the two germline ends. The germline V gene has CDR1 SGHKS and CDR2 YYEKEE (reference sequence). The CDR3 covers 13 residues. This CDR3 is CASSFLGEGEQYF. For the CDR3, the DNA is TGTGCCAGCAGCTTTCTGGGGGAAGGCGAGCAGTACTTC.